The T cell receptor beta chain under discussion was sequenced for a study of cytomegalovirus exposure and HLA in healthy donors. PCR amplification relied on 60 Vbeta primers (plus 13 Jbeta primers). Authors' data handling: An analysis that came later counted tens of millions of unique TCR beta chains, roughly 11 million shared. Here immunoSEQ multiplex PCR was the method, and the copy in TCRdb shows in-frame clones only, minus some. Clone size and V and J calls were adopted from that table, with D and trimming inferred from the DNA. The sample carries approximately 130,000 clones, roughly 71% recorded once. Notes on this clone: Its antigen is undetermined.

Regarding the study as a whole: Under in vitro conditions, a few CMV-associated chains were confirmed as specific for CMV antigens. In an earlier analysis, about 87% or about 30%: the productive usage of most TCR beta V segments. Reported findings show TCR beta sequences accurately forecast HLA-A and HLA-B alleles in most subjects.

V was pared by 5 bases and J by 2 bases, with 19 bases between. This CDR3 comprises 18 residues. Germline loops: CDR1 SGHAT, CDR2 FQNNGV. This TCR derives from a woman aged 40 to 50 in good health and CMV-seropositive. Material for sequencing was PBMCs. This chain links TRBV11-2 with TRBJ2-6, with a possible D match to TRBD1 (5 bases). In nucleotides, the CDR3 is TGTGCCAGCAGCCCCAAAACGGGTGGCAGGGCTGGGGCCAACGTCCTGACTTTC. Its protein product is CASSPKTGGRAGANVLTF.